What follows describes a single T cell receptor beta chain. Germline CDR1 GTSNPN, CDR2 SVGIG (reference sequence). V lost 1 base, J lost 5 bases, and 7 bases stayed unmatched. CDR3 size: 15 residues. TCRdb's table, derived via immunoSEQ multiplex PCR, lists solely in-frame clones and lacks some. The data show under 85,000 clones, about 97% seen once. The data were obtained in a study of technical replicates of blood from a few donors. The chain recombines TRBV30 with TRBJ2-5, with 10 bases that match TRBD2. This clonotype originated in a human donor in good health. Sequenced input: T cells isolated from PBMCs. The CDR3 here is CAWSDTSGISETQYF. CDR3 sequence (DNA): TGTGCCTGGAGTGACACTAGCGGGATATCCGAGACCCAGTACTTC.